The rows below give T cell receptor beta chains drawn from one sample of a study of radiotherapy plus CTLA-4 blockade in lung cancer. Only in-frame clones appear in the TCRdb table, and some are missing; sequencing was by immunoSEQ multiplex PCR. The sample has roughly 60,000 clones, approximately 76% seen once. Material: peripheral blood, obtained from a patient treated with radiotherapy plus ipilimumab. The source of these receptors is a human donor with non-small cell lung cancer who had a complete response to radiotherapy plus ipilimumab. Each CDR3 is given with its conserved first and last residue. The order of the fields is V gene, J gene, clone size, D gene, CDR3 protein, CDR3 DNA. The D gene is left open where the match is weak. The listing skips clone size in some rows; elsewhere it reads once, few, many or a size class.

>TRBV6-1|TRBJ2-2|NA|TRBD2
CASKSGGTGELFF
TGTGCCAGCAAGTCGGGGGGCACCGGGGAGCTGTTTTTT
>TRBV27|TRBJ1-2|NA|NA
CASSSLAGQGYGYTF
TGTGCCAGCAGTTCTCTGGCAGGGCAGGGCTATGGCTACACCTTC
>TRBV28|TRBJ1-1|NA|TRBD1
CASGTATLTTTEAFF
TGTGCCAGCGGGACAGCCACCCTCACGACCACTGAAGCTTTCTTT
>TRBV12-5|TRBJ2-3|NA|NA
CASGPDLTDTQYF
TGTGCTAGTGGTCCAGATCTCACAGATACGCAGTATTTT
>TRBV5-6|TRBJ2-3|NA|TRBD1
CASSSDRQGRDTQYF
TGTGCCAGCAGCTCAGACCGACAGGGGAGAGATACGCAGTATTTT
>TRBV21-1|TRBJ2-2|NA|NA
CASSDRDRNTGELFF
TGTGCCAGCAGCGACCGGGACAGGAACACCGGGGAGCTGTTTTTT
>TRBV4-3|TRBJ2-1|NA|TRBD2
CASSHLRGLSNEQFF
TGCGCCAGCAGCCATTTGCGGGGGTTATCCAATGAGCAGTTCTTC
>TRBV5-1|TRBJ2-1|NA|TRBD1
CASSPTGQGGRESEQFF
TGCGCCAGCAGCCCCACAGGACAGGGGGGACGGGAGAGTGAGCAGTTCTTC
>TRBV9|TRBJ2-2|NA|NA
CASSVATGTNTGELFF
TGTGCCAGCAGCGTAGCGACAGGGACTAACACCGGGGAGCTGTTTTTT
>TRBV7-9|TRBJ2-7|NA|NA
CASGTYEQYF
TGTGCCAGCGGCACCTACGAGCAGTACTTC
>TRBV2|TRBJ2-1|NA|NA
CASSGLGQPGDNEQFF
TGTGCCAGCAGTGGACTCGGACAACCGGGGGACAATGAGCAGTTCTTC
>TRBV7-9|TRBJ2-7|NA|NA
CASSPQGQAGYEQYF
TGTGCCAGCAGCCCCCAGGGGCAGGCAGGTTACGAGCAGTACTTC
>TRBV5-1|TRBJ1-3|NA|NA
CASSFKGQTSGNTIYF
TGCGCCAGCAGCTTCAAAGGACAGACCTCTGGAAACACCATATATTTT
>TRBV7-2|TRBJ2-1|NA|TRBD2
CASSLVLLTSHNEQFF
TGTGCCAGCAGCTTAGTTTTGTTGACTAGCCACAATGAGCAGTTCTTC
>TRBV11-3|TRBJ2-7|NA|TRBD1
CASSFGTGVHEQYF
TGTGCCAGCAGCTTCGGGACAGGGGTTCACGAGCAGTACTTC
>TRBV10-1|TRBJ2-3|NA|NA
CATRPEGREDTQYF
TGCGCCACCAGGCCCGAGGGCCGGGAGGATACGCAGTATTTT
>TRBV28|TRBJ2-2|NA|NA
CASRLTPITGELFF
TGTGCCAGCAGGCTAACCCCCATTACCGGGGAGCTGTTTTTT
>TRBV6-6|TRBJ1-2|few|NA
CASSKAGTGSYGYTF
TGTGCCAGCAGCAAGGCCGGGACCGGGAGCTATGGCTACACCTTC
>TRBV18|TRBJ2-1|NA|TRBD2
CASSPLSLSGRGGGDEQFF
TGTGCCAGCTCACCACTTTCGCTCAGCGGGAGAGGCGGTGGGGATGAGCAGTTCTTC
>TRBV5-1|TRBJ2-3|NA|NA
CASSLVVGGTDTQYF
TGCGCCAGCAGCTTGGTGGTCGGAGGCACAGATACGCAGTATTTT
>TRBV18|TRBJ2-7|NA|NA
CASSSGSSYEQYF
TGTGCCAGCTCATCTGGCAGCTCCTACGAGCAGTACTTC
>TRBV19|TRBJ1-1|NA|NA
CASSTRTPTGNTEAFF
TGTGCCAGTAGTACCCGCACTCCGACAGGGAACACTGAAGCTTTCTTT
>TRBV29-1|TRBJ1-3|NA|NA
CSVVEQRTDSGNTIYF
TGCAGCGTTGTCGAACAGAGGACAGACTCTGGAAACACCATATATTTT
>TRBV7-3|TRBJ2-7|NA|NA
CASSPTAGYEQYF
TGTGCCAGCAGCCCTACTGCGGGGTACGAGCAGTACTTC
>TRBV19|TRBJ2-7|NA|NA
CASGVAGGYEQYF
TGTGCCAGTGGAGTGGCAGGAGGTTACGAGCAGTACTTC
>TRBV25-1|TRBJ1-6|NA|TRBD1
CASTPGGAGSNSPLHF
TGTGCCAGCACCCCAGGGGGCGCGGGTAGTAATTCACCCCTCCACTTT
>TRBV7-6|TRBJ2-4|NA|NA
CASSLDDPTGTKNIQYF
TGTGCCAGCAGCTTAGATGACCCCACCGGGACCAAAAACATTCAGTACTTC
>TRBV18|TRBJ2-7|once|TRBD1
CASSPPGQAIYEQYF
TGTGCCAGCTCACCACCGGGACAGGCGATCTACGAGCAGTACTTC
>TRBV30|TRBJ1-3|NA|NA
CASSLARDTIYF
TGCGCCAGTTCATTGGCCAGGGACACCATATATTTT
>TRBV5-1|TRBJ1-2|NA|NA
CASSLFTGGSYGYTF
TGCGCCAGCAGCTTGTTTACGGGGGGTTCCTATGGCTACACCTTC
>TRBV29-1|TRBJ2-3|NA|NA
CSERSTDTQYF
TGCAGCGAGCGGAGCACAGATACGCAGTATTTT
>TRBV5-1|TRBJ2-5|few|NA
CASSPGGTGKQETQYF
TGCGCCAGCAGCCCGGGGGGGACAGGGAAACAAGAGACCCAGTACTTC
>TRBV6-1|TRBJ2-1|few|TRBD1
CASRAGGNEQFF
TGTGCCAGCAGGGCAGGGGGCAATGAGCAGTTCTTC
>TRBV19|TRBJ2-7|once|NA
CASSTVLYYEQYF
TGTGCCAGTAGTACAGTTTTGTACTACGAGCAGTACTTC
>TRBV28|TRBJ2-2|many|NA
CASSRAGGELFF
TGTGCCAGCAGCCGGGCGGGCGGGGAGCTGTTTTTT
>TRBV6-5|TRBJ1-5|few|NA
CASRGGGGNQPQHF
TGTGCCAGCAGGGGGGGAGGAGGGAATCAGCCCCAGCATTTT
>TRBV30|TRBJ2-7|few|TRBD2
CAWPPRGRRSYEQYF
TGTGCCTGGCCCCCCCGCGGGAGAAGATCCTACGAGCAGTACTTC
>TRBV28|TRBJ2-1|once|TRBD2
CASSSSGSNYNEQFF
TGTGCCAGCAGTTCTAGCGGGAGTAACTACAATGAGCAGTTCTTC
>TRBV28|TRBJ1-1|NA|NA
CASSLRRQVMNTEAFF
TGTGCCAGCAGTCTTAGACGACAGGTCATGAACACTGAAGCTTTCTTT
>TRBV28|TRBJ2-3|NA|NA
CASSLGGGIDTQYF
TGTGCCAGCAGTTTAGGAGGGGGCATAGATACGCAGTATTTT
>TRBV4-3|TRBJ2-2|NA|TRBD2
CASSQAATSGYTGELFF
TGCGCCAGCAGCCAAGCGGCGACTAGCGGATACACCGGGGAGCTGTTTTTT
>TRBV19|TRBJ1-5|NA|NA
CASSTRPLNSNQPQHF
TGTGCCAGTAGTACTAGACCCCTAAATAGCAATCAGCCCCAGCATTTT
>TRBV5-4|TRBJ1-1|NA|NA
CASSPPRVENTEAFF
TGTGCCAGCAGCCCACCCAGGGTCGAGAACACTGAAGCTTTCTTT
>TRBV4-1|TRBJ1-1|NA|TRBD1
CASSQTLLRGPVKAFF
TGCGCCAGCAGCCAAACCCTCCTCAGGGGGCCAGTTAAAGCTTTCTTT
>TRBV13|TRBJ2-7|few|NA
CASSLGGRVGEQYF
TGTGCCAGCAGCTTAGGAGGCAGGGTGGGGGAGCAGTACTTC
>TRBV7-2|TRBJ2-7|NA|NA
CASSPSLRQPYF
TGTGCCAGCAGCCCGTCCTTGAGACAGCCGTACTTC
>TRBV29-1|TRBJ2-7|NA|TRBD1
CSVGRTGSSYEQYF
TGCAGCGTTGGGCGGACAGGCAGCTCCTACGAGCAGTACTTC
>TRBV6-5|TRBJ2-7|NA|TRBD2
CASSPGLAGTYEQYF
TGTGCCAGCAGTCCCGGACTAGCGGGGACCTACGAGCAGTACTTC
>TRBV28|TRBJ1-2|NA|NA
CASTPRGSGNYGYTF
TGTGCCAGCACCCCCCGGGGGTCGGGGAACTATGGCTACACCTTC
>TRBV5-1|TRBJ2-6|NA|NA
CASSPGTPSGANVLTF
TGCGCCAGCAGCCCCGGGACACCTTCTGGGGCCAACGTCCTGACTTTC
>TRBV5-1|TRBJ2-6|few|TRBD2
CASSPGLAGPGGANVLTF
TGCGCCAGCAGCCCCGGACTAGCGGGGCCTGGTGGGGCCAACGTCCTGACTTTC
>TRBV2|TRBJ2-5|NA|TRBD2
CASSRSPGGQETQYF
TGTGCCAGCAGTCGTAGTCCGGGAGGGCAAGAGACCCAGTACTTC
>TRBV7-8|TRBJ2-7|NA|NA
CASSSRPDGGLYEQYF
TGTGCCAGCAGCTCACGACCAGACGGGGGGCTCTACGAGCAGTACTTC
>TRBV5-1|TRBJ1-6|NA|TRBD1
CASSPGTGTSSYNSPLHF
TGCGCCAGCAGCCCGGGGACAGGTACGAGCTCCTATAATTCACCCCTCCACTTT
>TRBV6-5|TRBJ2-1|NA|NA
CASSREQGYNEQFF
TGTGCCAGCAGCAGAGAACAGGGATACAATGAGCAGTTCTTC
>TRBV28|TRBJ1-5|NA|NA
CASRLGAWGQPQHF
TGTGCCAGCAGGTTGGGGGCCTGGGGTCAGCCCCAGCATTTT
>TRBV5-4|TRBJ2-1|NA|TRBD2
CASSTTSGLYNEQFF
TGTGCCAGCAGCACCACTAGCGGCCTATACAATGAGCAGTTCTTC
>TRBV18|TRBJ1-1|NA|NA
CASSPRQDTEAFF
TGTGCCAGCTCCCCACGGCAGGACACTGAAGCTTTCTTT
>TRBV27|TRBJ2-7|NA|NA
CAAFRSGSSYEQYF
TGTGCCGCATTCCGGTCGGGAAGCTCCTACGAGCAGTACTTC
>TRBV10-3|TRBJ1-2|once|NA
CAISELREKDYGYTF
TGTGCCATCAGTGAGTTGCGGGAGAAGGACTATGGCTACACCTTC